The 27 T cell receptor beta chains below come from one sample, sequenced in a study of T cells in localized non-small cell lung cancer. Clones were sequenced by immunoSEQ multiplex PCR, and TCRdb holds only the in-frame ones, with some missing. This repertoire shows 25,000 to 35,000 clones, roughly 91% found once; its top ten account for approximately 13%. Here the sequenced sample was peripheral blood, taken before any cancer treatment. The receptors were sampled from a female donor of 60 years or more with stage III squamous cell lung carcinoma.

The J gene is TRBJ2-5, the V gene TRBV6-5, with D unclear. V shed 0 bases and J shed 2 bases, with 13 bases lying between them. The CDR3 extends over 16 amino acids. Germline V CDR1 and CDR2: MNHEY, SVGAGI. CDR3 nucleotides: TGTGCCAGCAGTTACTCGAATCCAGGAACACAAGAGACCCAGTACTTC. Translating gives CASSYSNPGTQETQYF.

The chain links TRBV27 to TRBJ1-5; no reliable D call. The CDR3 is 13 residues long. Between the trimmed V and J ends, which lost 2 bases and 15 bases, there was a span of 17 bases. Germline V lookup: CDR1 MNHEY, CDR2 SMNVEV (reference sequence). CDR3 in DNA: TGTGCCAGCAGTTTAAAGGTGGCCTACCAGGCGCATTTT. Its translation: CASSLKVAYQAHF.

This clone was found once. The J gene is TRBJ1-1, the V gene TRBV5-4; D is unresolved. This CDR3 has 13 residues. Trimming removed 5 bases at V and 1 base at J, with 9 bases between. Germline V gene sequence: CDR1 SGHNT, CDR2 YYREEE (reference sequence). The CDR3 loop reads CASRSNSNTEAFF. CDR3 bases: TGTGCCAGCAGGAGCAATTCGAACACTGAAGCTTTCTTT.

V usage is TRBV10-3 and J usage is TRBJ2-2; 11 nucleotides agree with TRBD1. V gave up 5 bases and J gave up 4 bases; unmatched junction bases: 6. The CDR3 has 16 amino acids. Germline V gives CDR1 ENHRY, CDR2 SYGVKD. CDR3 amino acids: CAISSVDRGRTGELFF. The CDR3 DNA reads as TGTGCCATCAGTTCGGTGGACAGGGGGCGCACCGGGGAGCTGTTTTTT.

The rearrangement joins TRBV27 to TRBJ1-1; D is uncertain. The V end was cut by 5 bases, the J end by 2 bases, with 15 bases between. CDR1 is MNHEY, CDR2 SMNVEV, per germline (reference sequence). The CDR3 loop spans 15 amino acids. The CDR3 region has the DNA TGTGCCAGCAGTAGTTACGGACGACCCAACACTGAAGCTTTCTTT. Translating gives CASSSYGRPNTEAFF.

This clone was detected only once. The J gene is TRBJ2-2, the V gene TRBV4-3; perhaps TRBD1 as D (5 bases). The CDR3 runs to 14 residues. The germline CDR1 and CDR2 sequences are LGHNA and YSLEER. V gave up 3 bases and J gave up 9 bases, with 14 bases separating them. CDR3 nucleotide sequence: TGCGCCAGCAGCCAGGACAACGGGCACCGGGAGCTGTTTTTT. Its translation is CASSQDNGHRELFF.

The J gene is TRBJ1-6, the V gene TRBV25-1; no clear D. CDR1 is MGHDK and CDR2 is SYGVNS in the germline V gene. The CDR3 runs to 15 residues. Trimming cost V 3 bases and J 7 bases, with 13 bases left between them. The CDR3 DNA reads TGTGCCAGCAGTGAGGCGGGAGGTTGGAATTCACCCCTCCACTTT. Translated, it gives CASSEAGGWNSPLHF. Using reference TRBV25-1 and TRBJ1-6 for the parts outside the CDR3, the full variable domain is EADIYQTPRYLVIGTGKKITLECSQTMGHDKMYWYQQDPGMELHLIHYSYGVNSTEKGDLSSESTVSRIRTEHFPLTLESARPSHTSQYLCASSEAGGWNSPLHFGNGTRLTVT.

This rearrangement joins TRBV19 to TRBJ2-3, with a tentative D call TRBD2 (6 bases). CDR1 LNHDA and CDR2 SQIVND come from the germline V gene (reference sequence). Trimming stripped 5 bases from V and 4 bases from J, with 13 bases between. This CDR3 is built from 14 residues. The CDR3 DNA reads TGTGCCAGTAGTCGGAGGGAATGGTCAGATACGCAGTATTTT. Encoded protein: CASSRREWSDTQYF.

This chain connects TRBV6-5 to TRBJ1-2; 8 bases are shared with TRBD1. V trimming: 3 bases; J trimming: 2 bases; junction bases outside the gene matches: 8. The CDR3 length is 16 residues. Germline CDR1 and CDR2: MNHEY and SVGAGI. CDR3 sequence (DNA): TGTGCCAGCAGTTATCTACCGGGACAGGCGAACTATGGCTACACCTTC. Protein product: CASSYLPGQANYGYTF.

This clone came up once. In DNA form, the CDR3 reads TGTGCCAGCAGCTTAGAGCTCGGGGAAAGGGAAAAACTGTTTTTT. As protein: CASSLELGEREKLFF. The chain joins TRBV7-9 to TRBJ1-4, with unresolved D. The CDR3 is 15 residues long. V dropped 1 base and J dropped 8 bases, with 14 bases sitting between them. Germline CDR1 and CDR2: SEHNR and FQNEAQ (reference sequence).

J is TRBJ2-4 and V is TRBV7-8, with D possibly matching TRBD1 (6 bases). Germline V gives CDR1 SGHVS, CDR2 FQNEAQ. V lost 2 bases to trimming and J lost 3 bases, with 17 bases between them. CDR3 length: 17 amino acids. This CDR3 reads CASSLRAAGEGKNIQYF. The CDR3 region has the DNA TGTGCCAGCAGCTTAAGGGCCGCAGGGGAAGGCAAAAACATTCAGTACTTC.

The CDR3 loop is CASRTQGKGNTEAFF. The CDR3 DNA reads as TGCGCCAGCAGAACACAGGGAAAGGGGAACACTGAAGCTTTCTTT. The V call is TRBV5-1, the J call TRBJ1-1; possibly TRBD1 for D (6 bases). The CDR3 totals 15 residues. Germline loops: CDR1 SGHRS, CDR2 YFSETQ. The ends were cut back, 5 bases at V and 1 base at J, with 15 bases in the middle.

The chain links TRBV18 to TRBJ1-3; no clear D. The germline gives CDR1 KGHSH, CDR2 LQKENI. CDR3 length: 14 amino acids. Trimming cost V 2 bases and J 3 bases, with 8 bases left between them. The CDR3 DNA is TGTGCCAGCTCACCAGACGGGTTTGGAAACACCATATATTTT. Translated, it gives CASSPDGFGNTIYF.

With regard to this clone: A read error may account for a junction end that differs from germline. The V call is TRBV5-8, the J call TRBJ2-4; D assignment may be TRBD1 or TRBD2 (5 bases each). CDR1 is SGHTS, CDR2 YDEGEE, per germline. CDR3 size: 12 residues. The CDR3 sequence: CASSFSGTGFVF. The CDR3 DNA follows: TGTGCCAGCAGCTTTTCCGGGACGGGGTTTGTCTTC.

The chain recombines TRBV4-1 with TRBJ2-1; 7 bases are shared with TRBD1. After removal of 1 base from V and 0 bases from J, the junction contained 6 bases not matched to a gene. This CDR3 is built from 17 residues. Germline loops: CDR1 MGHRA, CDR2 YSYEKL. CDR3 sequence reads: CASSQVRAGGSYNEQFF. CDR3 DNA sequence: TGCGCCAGCAGCCAAGTTAGGGCAGGGGGCTCCTACAATGAGCAGTTCTTC.

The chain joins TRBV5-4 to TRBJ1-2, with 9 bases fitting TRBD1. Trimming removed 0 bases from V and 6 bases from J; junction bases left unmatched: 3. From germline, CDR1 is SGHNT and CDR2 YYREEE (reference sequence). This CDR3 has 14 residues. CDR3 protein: CASSLGDRVHGYTF. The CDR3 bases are TGTGCCAGCAGCTTGGGGGACAGGGTGCATGGCTACACCTTC. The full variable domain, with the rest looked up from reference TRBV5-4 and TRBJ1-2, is ETGVTQSPTHLIKTRGQQVTLRCSSQSGHNTVSWYQQALGQGPQFIFQYYREEENGRGNFPPRFSGLQFPNYSSELNVNALELDDSALYLCASSLGDRVHGYTFGSGTRLTVV.

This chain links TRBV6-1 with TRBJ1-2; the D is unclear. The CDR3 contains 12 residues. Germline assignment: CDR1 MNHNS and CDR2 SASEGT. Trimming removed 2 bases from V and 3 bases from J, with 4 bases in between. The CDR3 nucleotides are TGTGCCAGCAGTGAATCAGACTATGGCTACACCTTC. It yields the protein CASSESDYGYTF.

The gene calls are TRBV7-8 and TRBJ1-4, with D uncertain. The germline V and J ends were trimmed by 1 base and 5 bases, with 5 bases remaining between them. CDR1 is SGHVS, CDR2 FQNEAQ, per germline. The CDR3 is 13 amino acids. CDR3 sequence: CASSLGRNEKLFF. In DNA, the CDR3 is TGTGCCAGCAGCTTAGGTCGGAATGAAAAACTGTTTTTT.

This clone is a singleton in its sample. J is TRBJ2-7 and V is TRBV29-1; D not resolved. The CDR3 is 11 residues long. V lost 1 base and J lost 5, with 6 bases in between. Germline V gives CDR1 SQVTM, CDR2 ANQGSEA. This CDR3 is CSVEGVHEQYF. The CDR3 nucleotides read TGCAGCGTTGAAGGGGTCCACGAGCAGTACTTC.

CDR3 sequence reads: CASSVDGRRGIQPQHF. Here the CDR3 DNA reads TGTGCCAGCAGCGTAGATGGAAGAAGGGGCATTCAGCCCCAGCATTTT. The chain recombines TRBV9 with TRBJ1-5, with D perhaps matching TRBD1 (5 bases). CDR3 length: 16 residues. Germline V lookup: CDR1 SGDLS, CDR2 YYNGEE. The V and J ends lost 0 bases and 6 bases respectively, with 16 bases between them.

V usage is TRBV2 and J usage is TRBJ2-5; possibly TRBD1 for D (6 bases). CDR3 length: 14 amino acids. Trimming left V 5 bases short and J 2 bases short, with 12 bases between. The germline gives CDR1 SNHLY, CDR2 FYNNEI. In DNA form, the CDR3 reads TGTGCCAGCAGTAGCAACAGGGATCAAGAGACCCAGTACTTC. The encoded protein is CASSSNRDQETQYF.

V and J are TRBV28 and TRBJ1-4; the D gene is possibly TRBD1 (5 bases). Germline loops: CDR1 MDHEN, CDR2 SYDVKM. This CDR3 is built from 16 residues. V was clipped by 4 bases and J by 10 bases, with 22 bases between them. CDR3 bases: TGTGCCAGCAGTTCCCGGGACCGGCGAGGACATGGAAAACTGTTTTTT. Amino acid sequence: CASSSRDRRGHGKLFF.

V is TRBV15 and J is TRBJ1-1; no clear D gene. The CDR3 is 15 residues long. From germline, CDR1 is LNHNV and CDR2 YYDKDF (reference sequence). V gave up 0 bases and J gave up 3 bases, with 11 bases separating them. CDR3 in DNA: TGTGCCACCAGCAGAGATCTGAGGGAGCACACTGAAGCTTTCTTT. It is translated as CATSRDLREHTEAFF.

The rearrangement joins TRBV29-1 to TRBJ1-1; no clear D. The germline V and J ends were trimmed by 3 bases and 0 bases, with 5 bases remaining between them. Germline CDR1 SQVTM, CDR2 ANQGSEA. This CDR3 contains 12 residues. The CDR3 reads CSVERLNTEAFF. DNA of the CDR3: TGCAGCGTTGAGAGGTTGAACACTGAAGCTTTCTTT.

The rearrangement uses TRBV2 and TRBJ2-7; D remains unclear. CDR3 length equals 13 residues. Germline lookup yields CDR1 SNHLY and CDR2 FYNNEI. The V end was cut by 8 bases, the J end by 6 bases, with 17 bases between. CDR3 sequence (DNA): TGTGCCAGCCGGCGGCAGTCCCCTGGCGAGCAGTACTTC. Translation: CASRRQSPGEQYF.

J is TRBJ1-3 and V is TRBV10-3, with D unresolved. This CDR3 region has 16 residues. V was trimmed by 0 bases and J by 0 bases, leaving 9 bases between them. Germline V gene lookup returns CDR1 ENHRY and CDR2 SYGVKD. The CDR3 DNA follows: TGTGCCATCAGTGAGTCGAACCGACACTCTGGAAACACCATATATTTT. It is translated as CAISESNRHSGNTIYF.

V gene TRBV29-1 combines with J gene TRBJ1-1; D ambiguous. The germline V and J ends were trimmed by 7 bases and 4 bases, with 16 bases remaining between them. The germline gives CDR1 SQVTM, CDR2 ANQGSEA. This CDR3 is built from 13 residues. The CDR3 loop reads CSGLGRVGTEAFF. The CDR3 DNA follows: TGCAGCGGATTAGGGAGGGTGGGCACTGAAGCTTTCTTT.